A selection of T cell receptor beta chains follows, all from one sample in a study of vaccination effects on CD4 cells after COVID-19. Their target antigens are unknown. TCRdb's copy holds only in-frame clones and misses some; the assay was immunoSEQ multiplex PCR. The table shows 35,000 to 45,000 clones, with around 76% occurring only once. The material was CD4+ T cells from PBMCs cultured with SARS-CoV-2 spike peptides, obtained before COVID-19 vaccination. Source of these receptors: a human donor who received a COVID-19 vaccine. Both conserved end residues are part of each CDR3. Each record gives: clone size, D gene, V gene, J gene, CDR3 protein, CDR3 DNA. A D gene is named only where the DNA matches it firmly. Some rows have no size entry. The others give once, few or many, or a class for an expanded clone.

clone size: .
D gene: TRBD1
V gene: TRBV24-1
J gene: TRBJ2-5
CDR3 protein: CATSDLRTGQETQYF
CDR3 DNA: TGTGCCACCAGTGATTTGAGGACAGGGCAAGAGACCCAGTACTTC

clone size: once
D gene: .
V gene: TRBV7-2
J gene: TRBJ2-4
CDR3 protein: CASSLARTDIQYF
CDR3 DNA: TGTGCCAGCAGCTTAGCCCGAACCGACATTCAGTACTTC

clone size: .
D gene: .
V gene: TRBV3-1/TRBV3-2
J gene: TRBJ1-2
CDR3 protein: CASSHLGEGWGYTF
CDR3 DNA: TGTGCCAGCAGCCACCTTGGGGAGGGGTGGGGCTACACCTTC

clone size: .
D gene: TRBD2
V gene: TRBV29-1
J gene: TRBJ2-1
CDR3 protein: CSVGNSGGASNEQFF
CDR3 DNA: TGCAGCGTTGGGAATAGCGGGGGGGCATCGAATGAGCAGTTCTTC

clone size: few
D gene: .
V gene: TRBV4-1
J gene: TRBJ1-6
CDR3 protein: CASSQAGTAYNSPLHF
CDR3 DNA: TGCGCCAGCAGCCAAGCCGGGACCGCCTATAATTCACCCCTCCACTTT

clone size: .
D gene: TRBD1
V gene: TRBV5-1
J gene: TRBJ1-2
CDR3 protein: CASSDSGTGFKGYTF
CDR3 DNA: TGCGCCAGCAGCGACTCCGGGACAGGGTTTAAGGGCTACACCTTC

clone size: .
D gene: .
V gene: TRBV4-1
J gene: TRBJ2-5
CDR3 protein: CASSQGEETQYF
CDR3 DNA: TGCGCCAGCAGCCAAGGGGAAGAGACCCAGTACTTC

clone size: .
D gene: TRBD2
V gene: TRBV7-2
J gene: TRBJ2-2
CDR3 protein: CASSPRTSGGAGELFF
CDR3 DNA: TGTGCCAGCAGCCCAAGGACTAGCGGGGGGGCCGGGGAGCTGTTTTTT

clone size: few
D gene: .
V gene: TRBV6-6
J gene: TRBJ1-3
CDR3 protein: CASSSGEGGSGNTIYF
CDR3 DNA: TGTGCCAGCAGTTCGGGGGAAGGGGGCTCTGGAAACACCATATATTTT

clone size: .
D gene: .
V gene: TRBV24-1
J gene: TRBJ1-2
CDR3 protein: CATSHGLKLGYTF
CDR3 DNA: TGTGCCACCTCCCATGGTCTTAAATTGGGCTACACCTTC

clone size: .
D gene: TRBD1
V gene: TRBV6-5
J gene: TRBJ1-2
CDR3 protein: CASSYSPLGQGLGYTF
CDR3 DNA: TGTGCCAGCAGTTACTCCCCCTTGGGACAGGGACTTGGCTACACCTTC

clone size: .
D gene: TRBD2
V gene: TRBV2
J gene: TRBJ2-1
CDR3 protein: CASSNLAGGGNEQFF
CDR3 DNA: TGTGCCAGCAGTAATCTAGCGGGGGGTGGGAATGAGCAGTTCTTC

clone size: .
D gene: TRBD1
V gene: TRBV5-6
J gene: TRBJ1-1
CDR3 protein: CASSEKRAGGNTEAFF
CDR3 DNA: TGTGCCAGCAGCGAGAAGCGTGCAGGGGGGAACACTGAAGCTTTCTTT

clone size: once
D gene: .
V gene: TRBV12-3/TRBV12-4
J gene: TRBJ1-5
CDR3 protein: CASSAPVGQPQHF
CDR3 DNA: TGTGCCAGCAGCGCTCCCGTCGGGCAGCCCCAGCATTTT

clone size: .
D gene: .
V gene: TRBV18
J gene: TRBJ2-5
CDR3 protein: CASSPTGPQETQYF
CDR3 DNA: TGTGCCAGCTCACCAACGGGGCCCCAAGAGACCCAGTACTTC

clone size: .
D gene: .
V gene: TRBV7-3
J gene: TRBJ2-3
CDR3 protein: CASSFAGPSTDTQYF
CDR3 DNA: TGTGCCAGCAGCTTCGCGGGGCCTAGCACAGATACGCAGTATTTT

clone size: .
D gene: .
V gene: TRBV7-2
J gene: TRBJ2-1
CDR3 protein: CASSTNQEQFF
CDR3 DNA: TGTGCCAGCAGCACAAACCAGGAGCAGTTCTTC

clone size: once
D gene: .
V gene: TRBV7-2
J gene: TRBJ1-1
CDR3 protein: CASSFTTLNTEAFF
CDR3 DNA: TGTGCCAGCAGCTTTACAACCCTGAACACTGAAGCTTTCTTT

clone size: .
D gene: .
V gene: TRBV7-3
J gene: TRBJ2-3
CDR3 protein: CASSPQGNTDTQYF
CDR3 DNA: TGTGCCAGCAGCCCCCAGGGGAACACAGATACGCAGTATTTT

clone size: .
D gene: .
V gene: TRBV11-1
J gene: TRBJ2-5
CDR3 protein: CASSLVPDQETQYF
CDR3 DNA: TGTGCCAGCAGCTTAGTGCCCGACCAAGAGACCCAGTACTTC

clone size: .
D gene: TRBD1
V gene: TRBV18
J gene: TRBJ1-2
CDR3 protein: CASSRDGTGGVYGYTF
CDR3 DNA: TGTGCCAGCTCACGAGACGGGACAGGGGGTGTCTATGGCTACACCTTC

clone size: few
D gene: TRBD2
V gene: TRBV4-2
J gene: TRBJ2-5
CDR3 protein: CASSQGTTSGGQETQYF
CDR3 DNA: TGTGCCAGCAGCCAAGGGACTACTAGCGGGGGGCAAGAGACCCAGTACTTC

clone size: .
D gene: TRBD1
V gene: TRBV11-1
J gene: TRBJ1-2
CDR3 protein: CASSSPGQGNYGYTF
CDR3 DNA: TGTGCCAGCAGCTCACCGGGACAGGGTAACTATGGCTACACCTTC

clone size: few
D gene: TRBD1
V gene: TRBV10-2
J gene: TRBJ1-6
CDR3 protein: CASGPGTGASPLHF
CDR3 DNA: TGCGCCAGCGGACCCGGGACAGGGGCATCACCCCTCCACTTT

clone size: .
D gene: .
V gene: TRBV30
J gene: TRBJ2-1
CDR3 protein: CAWSATGFREQFF
CDR3 DNA: TGTGCCTGGAGTGCAACAGGTTTCCGGGAGCAGTTCTTC

clone size: .
D gene: .
V gene: TRBV7-2
J gene: TRBJ2-1
CDR3 protein: CASSLALGSYNEQFF
CDR3 DNA: TGTGCCAGCAGCCTAGCTTTGGGTTCCTACAATGAGCAGTTCTTC

clone size: once
D gene: .
V gene: TRBV9
J gene: TRBJ2-3
CDR3 protein: CASSVGLADTQYF
CDR3 DNA: TGTGCCAGCAGCGTAGGGTTGGCAGATACGCAGTATTTT

clone size: .
D gene: .
V gene: TRBV29-1
J gene: TRBJ2-5
CDR3 protein: CSATTGRETQYF
CDR3 DNA: TGCAGCGCGACTACAGGGAGGGAGACCCAGTACTTC

clone size: .
D gene: .
V gene: TRBV6-5
J gene: TRBJ2-1
CDR3 protein: CASSLRVNEQFF
CDR3 DNA: TGTGCCAGCAGCCTCAGGGTAAATGAGCAGTTCTTC

clone size: .
D gene: TRBD1
V gene: TRBV15
J gene: TRBJ1-2
CDR3 protein: CATSREGTGYGYTF
CDR3 DNA: TGTGCCACCAGCAGAGAAGGGACAGGCTATGGCTACACCTTC

clone size: .
D gene: .
V gene: TRBV4-3
J gene: TRBJ1-6
CDR3 protein: CASSQVQVPGSPLHF
CDR3 DNA: TGCGCCAGCAGCCAAGTACAGGTGCCCGGTTCACCCCTCCACTTT

clone size: .
D gene: .
V gene: TRBV2
J gene: TRBJ1-4
CDR3 protein: CASSGQANEKLFF
CDR3 DNA: TGTGCCAGCAGTGGACAGGCTAATGAAAAACTGTTTTTT

clone size: few
D gene: TRBD1
V gene: TRBV28
J gene: TRBJ1-4
CDR3 protein: CASSSQGFNEKLFF
CDR3 DNA: TGTGCCAGCAGTTCACAGGGGTTTAATGAAAAACTGTTTTTT

clone size: .
D gene: TRBD1
V gene: TRBV11-2
J gene: TRBJ2-2
CDR3 protein: CASGKTGVAGELFF
CDR3 DNA: TGTGCCAGCGGAAAGACAGGGGTAGCCGGGGAGCTGTTTTTT

clone size: .
D gene: TRBD2
V gene: TRBV12-5
J gene: TRBJ2-1
CDR3 protein: CASGLRLAGGLNEQFF
CDR3 DNA: TGTGCTAGTGGCCTAAGACTAGCGGGGGGGCTGAATGAGCAGTTCTTC

clone size: .
D gene: TRBD2
V gene: TRBV27
J gene: TRBJ2-3
CDR3 protein: CASSLFPSGGDSTDTQYF
CDR3 DNA: TGTGCCAGCAGTTTATTTCCTAGCGGGGGGGATAGCACAGATACGCAGTATTTT

clone size: .
D gene: TRBD1
V gene: TRBV29-1
J gene: TRBJ1-2
CDR3 protein: CSVEGGQGFYGYTF
CDR3 DNA: TGCAGCGTTGAAGGAGGACAGGGTTTCTATGGCTACACCTTC

clone size: .
D gene: .
V gene: TRBV5-8
J gene: TRBJ1-2
CDR3 protein: CASSDLDRTPHGYTF
CDR3 DNA: TGTGCCAGCAGCGACCTTGACAGAACCCCTCATGGCTACACCTTC

clone size: .
D gene: .
V gene: TRBV5-5
J gene: TRBJ2-1
CDR3 protein: CASSLWGRDNEQFF
CDR3 DNA: TGTGCCAGCAGCTTGTGGGGTAGGGACAATGAGCAGTTCTTC

clone size: once
D gene: TRBD2
V gene: TRBV19
J gene: TRBJ2-5
CDR3 protein: CASSLAGGPTQYF
CDR3 DNA: TGTGCCAGTAGTCTAGCGGGGGGGCCGACCCAGTACTTC